This TCR beta chain was sequenced during a study of early T cells in non-severe SARS-CoV-2 infection. V shed 5 bases and J 5 bases; nucleotides not matched to a gene: 4. This CDR3 contains 13 residues. CDR1 is MNHEY, CDR2 SVGEGT, per germline. TCRdb passed the 5' RACE reads through MiXCR, listing each CDR3 protein once. The sample records under 85,000 distinct CDR3 sequences, 9.5% to 15% being singletons. The chain uses TRBV6-2 or TRBV6-3 and TRBJ1-2; 8 bases fit TRBD1. The sequence came from an adult who was a healthcare worker with PCR-confirmed SARS-CoV-2 infection or an uninfected control (not recorded which). The source material was whole blood. The DNA for the CDR3 is TGTGCCAGCAGTGGGGACAGGATATATGGCTACACCTTC. Its translation: CASSGDRIYGYTF.